The clone carrying this T cell receptor (beta chain) turned up a few times. What it binds is not known. It was with a sample-barcoded 5' primer and a J-beta primer mix that a second PCR of roughly 6 to 11 cycles was run. One entry per CDR3 protein, called by TCRdb with MiXCR from the 5' RACE reads. The table has 650,000 to 1,000,000 distinct CDR3 sequences, 35% to 40% seen once; the top ten hold 10% to 15%. Total RNA extracted from each sample amounted to at least 6 micrograms. The germline gives CDR1 SGHTA, CDR2 FQGNSA. CDR3 size: 12 residues. This entry belongs to a study of blood T cells in healthy people across ages. Study findings and constraints: Unsorted PBMC input precluded a conclusive naive versus antigen-experienced comparison. There was a strong correlation between TCR beta diversity and naive T cell percentage.

This chain uses TRBV7-2 with TRBJ2-5, with D perhaps assigned TRBD1 or TRBD2 (5 bases each). The DNA end favors TRBJ2-7, so the J call may be wrong. Source material: blood. This TCR was sampled from a man aged 18 to 35 in good health. As DNA, the CDR3 is TGTGCCAGCAGTAGCACTAGGGGCGAGCAGTACTTC. This codes for CASSSTRGEQYF.